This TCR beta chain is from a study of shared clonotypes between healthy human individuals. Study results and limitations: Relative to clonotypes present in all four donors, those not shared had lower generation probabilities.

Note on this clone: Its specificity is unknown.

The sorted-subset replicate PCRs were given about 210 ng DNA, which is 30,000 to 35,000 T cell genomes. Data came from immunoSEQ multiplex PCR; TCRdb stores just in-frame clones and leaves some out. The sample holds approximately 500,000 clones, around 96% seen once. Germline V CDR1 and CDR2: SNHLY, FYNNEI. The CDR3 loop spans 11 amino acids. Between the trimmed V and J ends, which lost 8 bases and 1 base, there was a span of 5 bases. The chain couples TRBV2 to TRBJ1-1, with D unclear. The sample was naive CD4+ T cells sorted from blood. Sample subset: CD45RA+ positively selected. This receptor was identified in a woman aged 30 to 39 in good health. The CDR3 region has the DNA TGTGCCAGCGGCCAGAACACTGAAGCTTTCTTT. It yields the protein CASGQNTEAFF.